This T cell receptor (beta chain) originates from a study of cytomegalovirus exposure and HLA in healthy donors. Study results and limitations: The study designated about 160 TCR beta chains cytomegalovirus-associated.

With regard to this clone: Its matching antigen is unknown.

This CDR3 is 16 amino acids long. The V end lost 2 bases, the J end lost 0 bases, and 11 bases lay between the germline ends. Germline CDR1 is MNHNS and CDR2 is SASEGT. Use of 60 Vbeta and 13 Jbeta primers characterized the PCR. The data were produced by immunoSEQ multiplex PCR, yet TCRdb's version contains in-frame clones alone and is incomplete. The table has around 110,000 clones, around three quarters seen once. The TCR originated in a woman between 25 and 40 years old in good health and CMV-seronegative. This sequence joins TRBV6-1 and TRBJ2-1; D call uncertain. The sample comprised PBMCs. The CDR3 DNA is TGTGCCAGCAGTGAATTACGTACAAGCTCCTACAATGAGCAGTTCTTC. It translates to CASSELRTSSYNEQFF.